This section outlines one T cell receptor beta chain sequence together with its context. V lost 5 bases and J 8 bases, leaving 19 bases between the germline ends. The V gene's germline CDR1 is SEHNR and CDR2 FQNEAQ (reference sequence). The CDR3 loop spans 15 amino acids. TCRdb's table, derived via immunoSEQ multiplex PCR, lists solely in-frame clones and lacks some. The repertoire holds 45,000 to 65,000 clones, with 65% to 80% as singletons. This entry comes from a study of memory CD4+ T cells and cytomegalovirus serostatus. The sort gate was single viable CD3+CD4+CD8-CD45RO+ cells for memory CD4+ T cells. CD4+ T cells were isolated by positive magnetic selection.

Sequencing used memory CD4+ T cells from blood. V gene TRBV7-9 combines with J gene TRBJ2-1, with D possibly called TRBD1 or TRBD2 (7 bases each). The receptor was isolated from an adult in good health and CMV-seropositive. The CDR3 nucleotides are TGTGCCAGCAGCCAGGGGGGGAGGGCCGGGGATGAGCAGTTCTTC. It specifies CASSQGGRAGDEQFF. The variable domain in full, completed from reference TRBV7-9 and TRBJ2-1, reads DTGVSQNPRHKITKRGQNVTFRCDPISEHNRLYWYRQTLGQGPEFLTYFQNEAQLEKSRLLSDRFSAERPKGSFSTLEIQRTEQGDSAMYLCASSQGGRAGDEQFFGPGTRLTVL.